The text below deals with one T cell receptor (beta chain). Produced via immunoSEQ multiplex PCR; TCRdb's table is partial and in-frame only. The top ten hold 40% to 50% of the sample, which has about 35,000 clones, roughly 78% seen once. This sample was included in a study of blood T cell repertoires in COVID-19. V shed 5 bases, J shed 8 bases, and the junction held 5 bases outside the gene matches. The CDR3 runs to 15 residues. CDR1 and CDR2 (germline): MDHEN, SYDVKM. The sequencing sample was made of peripheral blood. The TCR was taken from an elderly man with active or convalescent COVID-19. The chain joins TRBV28 to TRBJ2-2; TRBD2 matches at 13 bases. This CDR3 reads CASSTRTSGRGELFF. CDR3 DNA sequence: TGTGCCAGCAGTACCCGGACTAGCGGGAGAGGGGAGCTGTTTTTT.